A selection of T cell receptor beta chains follows, all from one sample in a study of blood T cell repertoires in COVID-19. The method was immunoSEQ multiplex PCR; TCRdb's version includes in-frame clones alone and lacks a portion of them. The sample lists approximately 210,000 clones; 90% to 95% were seen once. Sample: peripheral blood. The receptors shown here come from a man aged 25 to 45 with COVID-19, enrolled during active disease. Each CDR3 is given without its conserved first and last residue. The order of the fields is J gene, V gene, CDR3 protein.

TRBJ1-2	TRBV18	ASSPGQDIYGYT
TRBJ1-2	TRBV30	AWSKQGASGYT
TRBJ2-7	TRBV20-1	SVRGGYEQY
TRBJ1-4	TRBV4-1	ASSQTRATNEKLF
TRBJ2-4	TRBV27	ASSLGQGRGKNIQY
TRBJ1-3	TRBV9	ASSPRQYSGYTGNTIY
TRBJ2-1	TRBV12-3/TRBV12-4	ASSLVVNEQF
TRBJ2-2	TRBV5-1	ASSFGGGTGELF
TRBJ1-5	TRBV2	ASRDQGNERQPQH
TRBJ2-7	TRBV5-1	ASSLTDPTEQY
TRBJ1-1	TRBV4-1	ASSHPVRAWEAF
TRBJ1-5	TRBV11-1	ASSSETDQPQH
TRBJ2-3	TRBV6-5	ASTLAGGTDTQY
TRBJ1-2	TRBV5-1	ASSGRSGGDQANYGYT
TRBJ2-7	TRBV5-1	ASSFSGGANEQY
TRBJ1-5	TRBV28	ASSLPGQGADQPQH
TRBJ2-1	TRBV18	ASSPPVRGTYNEQF
TRBJ1-6	TRBV9	ASSGEAPDRGSPLH
TRBJ2-1	TRBV5-4	ASSTGTNEQF
TRBJ2-2	TRBV7-9	ASSPPQAGVNTGELF
TRBJ2-2	TRBV4-1	ASSADRGNTGELF
TRBJ1-5	TRBV5-6	ASSLVGGVGQPQH
TRBJ1-6	TRBV10-3	ATKTERDNSPLH
TRBJ1-1	TRBV6-5	ASSTDRAVEAF
TRBJ2-5	TRBV5-4	ASSAGVIEAGTQY
TRBJ1-4	TRBV2	ASKAGATNEKLF
TRBJ2-5	TRBV5-4	ASSLEASGAGLQY
TRBJ1-2	TRBV28	ASSAQGAGNYGYT
TRBJ1-1	TRBV9	ASSTRQGDEAF
TRBJ1-1	TRBV18	ASSQQGADTEAF
TRBJ2-7	TRBV4-1	ASSSSPGQGNHEQY
TRBJ1-4	TRBV2	ASSVRMDTYGGKLF
TRBJ1-3	TRBV5-1	ASSLGGTEAGNTIY
TRBJ2-5	TRBV18	ASSPAGETQY
TRBJ1-5	TRBV15	ATSRDRRGGGQPQH
TRBJ1-3	TRBV5-6	ASSFDSSTIY
TRBJ2-1	TRBV11-3	ASSPGGPTYNEQF
TRBJ1-4	TRBV5-5	ASSPSLVEGGEKLF
TRBJ2-1	TRBV29-1	SVGPGSYNEQF
TRBJ2-3	TRBV6-5	ASSYGGGSADTQY
TRBJ2-2	TRBV7-6	ASSPDRDGELF
TRBJ1-1	TRBV5-1	ASSLGQANTEAF
TRBJ1-2	TRBV10-2	ASSEQGPLFRYT
TRBJ1-4	TRBV5-5	ASSPDRYNMF